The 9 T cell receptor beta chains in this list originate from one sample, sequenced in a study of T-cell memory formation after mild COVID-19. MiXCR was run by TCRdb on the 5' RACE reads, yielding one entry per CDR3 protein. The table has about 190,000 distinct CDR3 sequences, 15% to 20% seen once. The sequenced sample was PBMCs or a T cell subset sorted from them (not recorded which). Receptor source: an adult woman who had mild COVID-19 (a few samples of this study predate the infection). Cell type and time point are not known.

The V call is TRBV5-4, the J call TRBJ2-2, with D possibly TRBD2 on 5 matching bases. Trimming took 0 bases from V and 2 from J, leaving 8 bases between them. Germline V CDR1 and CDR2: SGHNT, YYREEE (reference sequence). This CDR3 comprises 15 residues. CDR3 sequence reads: CASSLDGVNTGELFF. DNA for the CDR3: TGTGCCAGCAGCTTGGACGGGGTTAACACCGGGGAGCTGTTTTTT.

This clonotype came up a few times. CDR3 protein: CASSLRPGAEETQYF. The CDR3 DNA reads TGTGCCAGCAGCTTACGACCGGGGGCCGAAGAGACCCAGTACTTC. The chain links TRBV7-3 to TRBJ2-5, with D perhaps TRBD1 or TRBD2 (6 bases each). In germline, CDR1 is SGHTA, CDR2 FQGTGA. Between the trimmed V and J ends, which lost 2 bases and 3 bases, there was a span of 13 bases. This CDR3 has 15 residues. Together with reference TRBV7-3 and TRBJ2-5, the CDR3 gives the full variable domain: GAGVSQTPSNKVTEKGKYVELRCDPISGHTALYWYRQSLGQGPEFLIYFQGTGAADDSGLPNDRFFAVRPEGSVSTLKIQRTERGDSAVYLCASSLRPGAEETQYFGPGTRLLVL.

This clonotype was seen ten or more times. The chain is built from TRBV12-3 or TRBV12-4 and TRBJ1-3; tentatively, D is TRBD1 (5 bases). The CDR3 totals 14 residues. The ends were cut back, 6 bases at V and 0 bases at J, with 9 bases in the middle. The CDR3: CASRQAFSGNTIYF. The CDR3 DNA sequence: TGTGCCAGCAGACAGGCTTTCTCTGGAAACACCATATATTTT.

CDR3 sequence reads: CSVKGQGTYGYTF. The CDR3, as DNA: TGCAGCGTTAAAGGGCAGGGGACCTATGGCTACACCTTC. The chain carries TRBV29-1 and TRBJ1-2; D perhaps matches TRBD1 (6 bases). CDR1 is SQVTM, CDR2 ANQGSEA, per germline. This CDR3 has 13 residues. Trimming stripped 5 bases from V and 4 bases from J, with 14 bases between.

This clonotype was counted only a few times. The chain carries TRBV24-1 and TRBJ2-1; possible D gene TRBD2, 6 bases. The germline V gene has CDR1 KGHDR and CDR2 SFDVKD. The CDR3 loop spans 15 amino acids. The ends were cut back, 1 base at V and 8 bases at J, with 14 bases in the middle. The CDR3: CATSDFRAGLDEQFF. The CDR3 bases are TGTGCCACCAGTGATTTTAGGGCGGGGTTGGATGAGCAGTTCTTC.

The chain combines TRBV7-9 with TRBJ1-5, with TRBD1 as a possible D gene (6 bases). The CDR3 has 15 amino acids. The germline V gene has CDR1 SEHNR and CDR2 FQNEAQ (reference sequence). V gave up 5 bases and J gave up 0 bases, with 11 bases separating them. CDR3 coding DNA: TGTGCCAGCAGCAGAGGGGGGCCTAGCAATCAGCCCCAGCATTTT. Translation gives CASSRGGPSNQPQHF. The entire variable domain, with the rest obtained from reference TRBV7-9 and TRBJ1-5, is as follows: DTGVSQNPRHKITKRGQNVTFRCDPISEHNRLYWYRQTLGQGPEFLTYFQNEAQLEKSRLLSDRFSAERPKGSFSTLEIQRTEQGDSAMYLCASSRGGPSNQPQHFGDGTRLSIL.

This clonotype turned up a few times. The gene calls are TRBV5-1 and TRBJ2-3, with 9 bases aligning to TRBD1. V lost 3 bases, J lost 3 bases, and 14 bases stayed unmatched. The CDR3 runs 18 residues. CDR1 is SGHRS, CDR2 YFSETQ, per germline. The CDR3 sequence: CASSWTTGGVRKTDTQYF. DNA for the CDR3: TGCGCCAGCAGCTGGACTACAGGGGGCGTAAGGAAGACAGATACGCAGTATTTT.

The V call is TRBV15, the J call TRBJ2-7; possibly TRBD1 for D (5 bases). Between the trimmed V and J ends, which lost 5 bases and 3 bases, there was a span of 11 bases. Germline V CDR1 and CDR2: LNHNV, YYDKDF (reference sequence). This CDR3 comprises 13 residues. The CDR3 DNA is TGTGCCACCAGCCCGGACACTGTCTACGAGCAGTACTTC. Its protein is CATSPDTVYEQYF.

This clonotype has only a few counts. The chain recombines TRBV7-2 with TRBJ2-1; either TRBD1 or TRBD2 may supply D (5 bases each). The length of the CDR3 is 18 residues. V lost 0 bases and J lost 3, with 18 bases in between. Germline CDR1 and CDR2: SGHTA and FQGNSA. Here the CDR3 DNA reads TGTGCCAGCAGCTTAGCGGGACCTTGGAAGTTGAGCTACAATGAGCAGTTCTTC. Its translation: CASSLAGPWKLSYNEQFF.